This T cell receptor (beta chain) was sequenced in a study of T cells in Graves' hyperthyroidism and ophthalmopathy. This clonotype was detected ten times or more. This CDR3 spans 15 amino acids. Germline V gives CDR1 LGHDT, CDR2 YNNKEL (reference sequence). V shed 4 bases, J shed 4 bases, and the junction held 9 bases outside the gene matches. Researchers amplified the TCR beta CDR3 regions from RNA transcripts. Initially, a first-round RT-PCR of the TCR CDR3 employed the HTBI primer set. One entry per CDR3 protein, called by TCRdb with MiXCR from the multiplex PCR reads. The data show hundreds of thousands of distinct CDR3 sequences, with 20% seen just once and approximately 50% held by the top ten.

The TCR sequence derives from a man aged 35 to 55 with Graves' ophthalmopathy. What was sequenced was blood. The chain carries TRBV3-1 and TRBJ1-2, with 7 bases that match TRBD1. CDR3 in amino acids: CASSPGFQGGYGYTF. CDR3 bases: TGTGCCAGCAGCCCCGGGTTCCAGGGGGGCTATGGCTACACCTTC.